A selection of T cell receptor beta chains follows, all from one sample in a study of blood T cell repertoires in COVID-19. Clones were sequenced by immunoSEQ multiplex PCR, and TCRdb holds only the in-frame ones, with some missing. This table has 54,000 or so clones, approximately 83% appearing once. Sequencing was performed on peripheral blood. The receptor source for this set is a man aged 80 or over with COVID-19, enrolled during active disease. Each CDR3 is given with its conserved first and last residue. A D gene is named only where the DNA matches it firmly. For some rows the clone size is stated as once, few or many, or as a class when expanded; others skip it.

cdr3_aa	cdr3_nt	v_call	d_call	j_call	clone_size
CASSLRGGVNTEAFF	TGTGCCAGCAGCTTAAGAGGGGGGGTGAACACTGAAGCTTTCTTT	TRBV7-2	NA	TRBJ1-1	NA
CASSLEETQYF	TGTGCCAGCAGCCTCGAAGAGACCCAGTACTTC	TRBV6-6	NA	TRBJ2-5	once
CASSLGWGGDEQYF	TGTGCCAGCAGCTTAGGGTGGGGCGGGGACGAGCAGTACTTC	TRBV7-2	NA	TRBJ2-7	few
CASSISGLANEQFF	TGTGCCAGTAGTATCTCCGGACTAGCCAATGAGCAGTTCTTC	TRBV19	TRBD2	TRBJ2-1	NA
CASSQVGQGDSPLHF	TGTGCCAGCAGCCAAGTAGGCCAGGGTGATTCACCCCTCCACTTT	TRBV3-1/TRBV3-2	NA	TRBJ1-6	medium-sized
CASSLGLGGQYF	TGTGCCAGCAGTCTGGGACTCGGGGGCCAGTACTTC	TRBV12-3/TRBV12-4	NA	TRBJ2-5	once
CASTYNSNQPQHF	TGTGCCAGTACCTATAATAGCAATCAGCCCCAGCATTTT	TRBV19	NA	TRBJ1-5	NA
CASLLVGGNYGYTF	TGTGCCAGCCTACTGGTAGGGGGCAACTATGGCTACACCTTC	TRBV19	TRBD1	TRBJ1-2	NA
CASTNPRGEGTEAFF	TGTGCCAGCACCAACCCCCGCGGGGAGGGCACTGAAGCTTTCTTT	TRBV27	NA	TRBJ1-1	once
CASSHGQGNSPLHF	TGCGCCAGCAGCCATGGACAGGGGAATTCACCCCTCCACTTT	TRBV4-1	TRBD1	TRBJ1-6	NA
CASSVSWGTDAKLFF	TGTGCCAGCAGTGTCAGCTGGGGGACAGATGCTAAACTGTTTTTT	TRBV2	TRBD1	TRBJ1-4	once
CASSIIAGQGDQPQHF	TGTGCCAGTAGTATCATCGCTGGACAGGGGGATCAGCCCCAGCATTTT	TRBV19	TRBD1	TRBJ1-5	once
CASSLDWGGSGYTF	TGTGCCAGCAGCTTAGACTGGGGAGGAAGTGGCTACACCTTC	TRBV7-2	NA	TRBJ1-2	NA
CASSPMRVSNTEAFF	TGCGCCAGCAGCCCAATGAGGGTGTCGAACACTGAAGCTTTCTTT	TRBV5-1	NA	TRBJ1-1	few
CASKRTAVNTEAFF	TGCGCCAGCAAACGGACAGCGGTGAACACTGAAGCTTTCTTT	TRBV10-2	NA	TRBJ1-1	NA
CASSRGQGGYTF	TGCGCCAGCAGCCGCGGACAGGGTGGCTACACCTTC	TRBV4-3	TRBD1	TRBJ1-2	NA
CASYTGSSYEQYF	TGTGCCTCCTATACCGGGAGCTCCTACGAGCAGTACTTC	TRBV5-5	NA	TRBJ2-7	NA
CASSYSGGRNTGELFF	TGTGCCAGCAGTTACTCGGGGGGGAGGAACACCGGGGAGCTGTTTTTT	TRBV6-6	TRBD2	TRBJ2-2	once
CASSLVAGSMLYGYTF	TGTGCCAGCAGTTTGGTGGCAGGGTCTATGCTCTATGGCTACACCTTC	TRBV27	NA	TRBJ1-2	NA
CASSPPEVAGILRWTQYF	TGTGCCAGCAGCCCCCCGGAGGTAGCGGGGATACTAAGATGGACCCAGTACTTC	TRBV6-2/TRBV6-3	TRBD2	TRBJ2-5	NA